The sequence of this TCR beta chain was determined in a study of shared clonotypes between healthy human individuals. Regarding the study as a whole: Clonotypes shared by all four sorted-subset donors had higher generation probabilities than non-shared clonotypes.

In the source study's methods: Filtering was not the same, since immunoSEQ gave junction-only sequences without quality scores. Method: immunoSEQ multiplex PCR; TCRdb's copy keeps in-frame clones and lacks some. That table supplies the V and J calls and clone size; D and trimming were determined from the DNA. Among 2 million to 2.5 million clones listed, roughly 94% were seen once. As regards this clone: Its antigen is unidentified.

The donors, all of them Caucasian adults, lived in Nashville, Tennessee. Sequenced material: naive CD4+ T cells sorted from blood. Specified subset: CD45RA+ positively selected. The sequence was obtained from a man between 18 and 29 years old in good health.

CDR3 in DNA: TGCAGCGTTGTGTTTATAAGGGACAGGACAGAGTTCTATGGCTACACCTTC. Amino acids: CSVVFIRDRTEFYGYTF. The rearrangement joins TRBV29-1 to TRBJ1-2, with 8 bases that match TRBD1. Germline values: CDR1 SQVTM, CDR2 ANQGSEA. This CDR3 comprises 17 residues. V gave up 4 bases and J gave up 4 bases; unmatched junction bases: 17.